This T cell receptor beta chain was retrieved from a study of cytomegalovirus exposure and HLA in healthy donors. V was clipped by 6 bases and J by 5 bases, with 14 bases between them. CDR1 and CDR2 from the germline V gene are LNHNV and YYDKDF (reference sequence). The CDR3 sequence is 14 residues long. PCR employed 60 Vbeta and 13 Jbeta primers. Study processing details: Unique TCR beta chains numbered roughly 84 million in a later analysis, with some 9.9 million shared. Produced via immunoSEQ multiplex PCR; TCRdb's table is partial and in-frame only. That table is the source of V, J and clone size, and D and trimming were worked out from the DNA. The sample records 100,000 to 150,000 clones, 74% being singletons.

V is TRBV15 and J is TRBJ1-5; the D gene is possibly TRBD1 (5 bases). This receptor was taken from a woman between 50 and 59 years old in good health and CMV-seropositive. The sequenced sample was PBMCs. The CDR3 region has the DNA TGTGCCACCAGAAGAAGACAGAACGATCAGCCCCAGCATTTT. Amino acids: CATRRRQNDQPQHF.